These 7 T cell receptor beta chains were sequenced from one sample in a study of T cells in Graves' hyperthyroidism and ophthalmopathy. What was amplified from RNA transcripts were TCR beta CDR3 regions. During a first-round RT-PCR of the TCR CDR3, the HTBI primer set was used. TCRdb itself ran the multiplex PCR reads through MiXCR, one entry per CDR3 protein. The sample has 500,000 to 650,000 distinct CDR3 sequences; 35% to 50% are singletons. The sequenced material came from peripheral blood or thyroid tissue (not recorded which). The receptors shown here come from an adult woman with Graves' disease, either hyperthyroidism or ophthalmopathy (not recorded which).

This clonotype was seen once. This sequence may be a read error, since a much larger clone differs from it by one base. Written as DNA, the CDR3 is TGCAGTGCTAGGGACAGCTACTATGGCTACACCTTC. Its protein product is CSARDSYYGYTF. The chain employs TRBV20-1 and TRBJ1-2; D is perhaps TRBD1 (6 bases). CDR1 DFQATT and CDR2 SNEGSKA come from the germline V gene (reference sequence). This CDR3 contains 12 residues. V lost 3 bases and J 3 bases, leaving 8 bases between the germline ends.

Here the CDR3 DNA reads TGTGCCAGCAGTTTCCCCATCGGGACTGTCAACTATGGCTACACCTTC. Protein: CASSFPIGTVNYGYTF. The J gene is TRBJ1-2, the V gene TRBV28, with D maybe TRBD1 (5 bases). This CDR3 is 16 amino acids long. Trimming removed 3 bases from V and 2 bases from J, with 16 bases in between. The germline gives CDR1 MDHEN, CDR2 SYDVKM.

This clonotype was seen at least ten times. V and J are TRBV10-1 and TRBJ2-5; D not resolved. The length of the CDR3 is 15 residues. V was cut by 8 bases and J by 9 bases, with 25 bases left in between. CDR1 WNHNN and CDR2 SYGVQD come from the germline V gene (reference sequence). The CDR3 sequence: CASPKDVWPEFAQYF. The CDR3 DNA follows: TGCGCCAGCCCGAAGGACGTTTGGCCGGAGTTTGCCCAGTACTTC.

The CDR3 spells CATSGTIQETQYF. CDR3 coding DNA: TGTGCCACCAGCGGGACTATTCAAGAGACCCAGTACTTC. The chain has TRBV15 and TRBJ2-5, with 7 bases matching TRBD2. Germline trimming cut 5 bases from V and 2 bases from J; bases unmatched to any gene: 2. This CDR3 has 13 residues. The germline CDR1 and CDR2 sequences are LNHNV and YYDKDF (reference sequence).

The chain joins TRBV29-1 to TRBJ2-7; D gene uncertain. From germline, CDR1 is SQVTM and CDR2 ANQGSEA. V was trimmed by 8 bases and J by 4 bases, leaving 18 bases between them. CDR3 size: 13 residues. The CDR3 loop is CSTRRSPEYEQYF. For the CDR3, the DNA is TGCAGCACCCGACGGTCTCCTGAGTACGAGCAGTACTTC.

This clonotype occurred many times. This sequence joins TRBV7-6 and TRBJ2-7; 7 bases line up with TRBD2. CDR1 SGHVS and CDR2 FNYEAQ come from the germline V gene. J gave up 2 bases and V 1 base, and 11 bases lay outside the gene matches. The CDR3 consists of 17 residues. The CDR3 sequence: CASSLGTTSATPYEQYF. CDR3 sequence (DNA): TGTGCCAGCAGCTTAGGTACCACTAGCGCGACACCCTACGAGCAGTACTTC.

On this clonotype: A read error may produce the germline difference seen at one junction end. The V gene is TRBV7-8, the J gene TRBJ2-2, with 7 positions matching TRBD2. There are 15 residues in the CDR3. The germline V gene encodes CDR1 SGHVS and CDR2 FQNEAQ. The CDR3 loop reads CASSLGLGSAGELLF. The CDR3 DNA sequence: TGTGCCAGCAGCCTAGGACTAGGGTCGGCCGGGGAGCTGCTTTTT.